This T cell receptor (beta chain) was sequenced in a study of T cell responses to AZD1222 COVID-19 vaccine. The study, taken as a whole, reports: Across spike, vaccine-associated CD4 TCRs were found, dominant at 160-218 and 743-854.

Libraries were prepared by immunoSEQ multiplex PCR; TCRdb keeps only in-frame clonotypes and omits some of them. The table lists around 130,000 clones, around 89% of them singletons. Germline loops: CDR1 MNHNY, CDR2 SVGAGI (reference sequence). Trimming removed 5 bases at V and 11 bases at J, with 15 bases between. The CDR3 extends over 12 amino acids. A word on this clone: Its specificity is unknown.

The sequence derives from an adult in good health. The starting material was peripheral blood, obtained on day 0 of AZD1222 vaccination. V and J are TRBV6-6 and TRBJ1-1; no firm D call. CDR3 amino acids: CASSPHGVEAFF. The CDR3 DNA reads as TGTGCCAGCAGTCCGCATGGGGTGGAGGCTTTCTTT.